The next 24 T cell receptor beta chains were all read from a single sample in a study of T cell changes during pregnancy in multiple sclerosis. This table comes from immunoSEQ multiplex PCR, and its TCRdb copy is limited to in-frame clones, with some not included. The sample includes tens of thousands of clones, about 88% seen only once; the top ten take over 0.35%. Sequencing was performed on CD4+ T cells from peripheral blood mononuclear cells, taken in the second trimester of pregnancy. Receptors were obtained from a female donor in good health, enrolled as a control in a pregnancy study.

V is TRBV7-7 and J is TRBJ2-6; D not certain. Deletions cut 5 bases from V and 3 bases from J, with 11 bases between. The CDR3 extends over 15 amino acids. Germline V gene sequence: CDR1 SSHAT, CDR2 FNYEAQ (reference sequence). This chain's CDR3 is CASSPGLGGANVLTF. In nucleotides, the CDR3 is TGTGCCAGCAGCCCCGGGTTAGGTGGGGCCAACGTCCTGACTTTC.

The J gene is TRBJ1-1, the V gene TRBV5-6; a weak D match, TRBD1 (6 bases). Trimming took off 4 bases at V and 0 bases at J, with 13 bases between the two ends. The CDR3 contains 15 residues. Germline CDR1 is SGHDT and CDR2 is YYEEEE. The CDR3 loop is CASSPRTVLNTEAFF. DNA for the CDR3: TGTGCCAGCAGCCCACGGACAGTCCTGAACACTGAAGCTTTCTTT.

V usage is TRBV6-1 and J usage is TRBJ2-5; tentative D call: TRBD2 (5 bases). The J call may be wrong; the DNA end is better matched by TRBJ2-7. The V gene's germline CDR1 is MNHNS and CDR2 SASEGT. This CDR3 comprises 15 residues. CDR3 protein: CASRWATLESYEQYF. The CDR3 DNA is TGTGCCAGCCGGTGGGCTACACTAGAGTCCTACGAGCAGTACTTC.

This clone came up once. The chain uses TRBV10-3 and TRBJ2-5; 7 bases align to TRBD2. TRBJ2-7 matches the DNA end more closely, so the J call is doubtful. This CDR3 region has 15 residues. Germline lookup yields CDR1 ENHRY and CDR2 SYGVKD. The chain's CDR3 is CAISESSSGSYEQYF. In DNA, the CDR3 is TGTGCCATCAGTGAGTCGTCTAGCGGTTCCTACGAGCAGTACTTC.

This clone was detected once. The gene calls are TRBV29-1 and TRBJ2-5; TRBD2 is a possible D gene (7 bases). V was pared by 3 bases and J by 5 bases, with 19 bases between. Germline CDR1 SQVTM, CDR2 ANQGSEA. The CDR3 has 15 residues. CDR3 region: CSVDMGRGAGETQYF. CDR3 nucleotide sequence: TGCAGCGTTGATATGGGACGGGGGGCGGGGGAGACCCAGTACTTC.

The gene calls are TRBV10-3 and TRBJ2-5; D is ambiguous. V shed 4 bases and J shed 4 bases, with 13 bases lying between them. This CDR3 contains 14 residues. Germline-derived CDR1 and CDR2 are ENHRY and SYGVKD. The CDR3 protein is CAISVSSGGETQYF. The CDR3 DNA is TGTGCCATCAGTGTCTCCTCGGGTGGAGAGACCCAGTACTTC.

The chain couples TRBV5-4 to TRBJ1-5, with unresolved D. V gave up 1 base and J gave up 3 bases, with 8 bases separating them. There are 14 residues in the CDR3. Germline CDR1 and CDR2: SGHNT and YYREEE (reference sequence). CDR3 sequence (DNA): TGTGCCAGCAGCTTGCGAGGGCCCAATCAGCCCCAGCATTTT. Its translation is CASSLRGPNQPQHF. The full variable domain, its missing parts supplied by reference TRBV5-4 and TRBJ1-5, is ETGVTQSPTHLIKTRGQQVTLRCSSQSGHNTVSWYQQALGQGPQFIFQYYREEENGRGNFPPRFSGLQFPNYSSELNVNALELDDSALYLCASSLRGPNQPQHFGDGTRLSIL.

The rearrangement joins TRBV18 to TRBJ1-2, with 8 bases matching TRBD1. The germline V gene has CDR1 KGHSH and CDR2 LQKENI. Trimming cost V 6 bases and J 5 bases; bases outside gene matches: 11. There are 15 residues in the CDR3. CDR3 region: CASSATGALEYGYTF. The CDR3 region has the DNA TGTGCCAGCTCGGCGACAGGGGCCCTAGAGTATGGCTACACCTTC.

This sequence joins TRBV30 and TRBJ1-1, with 8 nucleotides matching TRBD1. The CDR3 length is 13 residues. Germline V gene sequence: CDR1 GTSNPN, CDR2 SVGIG (reference sequence). The V gene end was trimmed by 1 base and the J gene end by 7 bases; junction bases not matched to a gene: 5. The CDR3: CAWSGDRLNEAFF. The CDR3 region has the DNA TGTGCCTGGAGTGGGGACAGGTTGAATGAAGCTTTCTTT.

This clone was observed once. V and J are TRBV6-6 and TRBJ2-7; 10 positions agree with TRBD2. The CDR3 covers 15 residues. Germline assignment: CDR1 MNHNY and CDR2 SVGAGI (reference sequence). Trimming at V came to 8 bases and at J to 3 bases, leaving 10 bases not matched to a gene. In DNA, the CDR3 is TGTGCCAGCGATGTTTGGGCTAGCGGGAGCTACGAGCAGTACTTC. The encoded protein is CASDVWASGSYEQYF.

The chain joins TRBV5-1 to TRBJ1-1, with a weak D call TRBD1 (6 bases). The CDR3 extends over 15 amino acids. Germline lookup yields CDR1 SGHRS and CDR2 YFSETQ. V gave up 4 bases and J gave up 0 bases, with 13 bases separating them. The CDR3 loop is CASSMGDRLNTEAFF. In DNA, the CDR3 is TGCGCCAGCAGCATGGGTGACAGGCTGAACACTGAAGCTTTCTTT.

The V call is TRBV5-1, the J call TRBJ2-7; D perhaps matches TRBD2 (6 bases). This CDR3 has 14 residues. The V end lost 4 bases, the J end lost 1 base, and 12 bases lay between the germline ends. Germline-derived CDR1 and CDR2 are SGHRS and YFSETQ. The CDR3: CASSRLVNSYEQYF. The DNA of the CDR3 is TGCGCCAGCAGCCGACTAGTTAATTCCTACGAGCAGTACTTC. Complete variable domain (other parts from reference TRBV5-1 and TRBJ2-7): KAGVTQTPRYLIKTRGQQVTLSCSPISGHRSVSWYQQTPGQGLQFLFEYFSETQRNKGNFPGRFSGRQFSNSRSEMNVSTLELGDSALYLCASSRLVNSYEQYFGPGTRLTVT.

The CDR3 loop reads CSASGQDDSGANVLTF. CDR3 bases: TGCAGCGCCTCCGGACAGGACGACTCTGGGGCCAACGTCCTGACTTTC. The chain has TRBV29-1 and TRBJ2-6, with 7 bases aligning to TRBD1. V dropped 7 bases and J dropped 0; count of bases not matched to a gene: 9. This CDR3 region has 16 residues. The germline gives CDR1 SQVTM, CDR2 ANQGSEA.

This rearrangement joins TRBV18 to TRBJ1-5; 9 positions agree with TRBD1. Trimming at V came to 3 bases and at J to 7 bases, leaving 4 bases not matched to a gene. The CDR3 is 14 residues long. The germline V gene encodes CDR1 KGHSH and CDR2 LQKENI. The CDR3 sequence: CASSPDRGRQPQHF. CDR3 nucleotides: TGTGCCAGCTCACCCGACAGGGGGAGACAGCCCCAGCATTTT.

This clone has a single count. This chain joins TRBV7-2 and TRBJ2-3, with 13 bases identical to TRBD2. The J segment lost 5 bases and the V segment lost 1 base, leaving 9 bases of the junction unmatched. The CDR3 totals 18 residues. Germline V CDR1 and CDR2: SGHTA, FQGNSA. The CDR3, as DNA: TGTGCCAGCAGCTTAGGGGGACTAGCGGGGCCCCGGGGAGATACGCAGTATTTT. As protein: CASSLGGLAGPRGDTQYF.

The rearrangement uses TRBV5-1 and TRBJ2-5; 11 bases match TRBD2. The germline V gene has CDR1 SGHRS and CDR2 YFSETQ. Losses at the gene ends were 2 bases for V and 2 bases for J; bases not matched to a gene: 5. CDR3 length: 16 amino acids. CDR3 DNA sequence: TGCGCCAGCAGCTTCTTACTAGCGGGGGAGCAAGAGACCCAGTACTTC. Translation gives CASSFLLAGEQETQYF.

V and J are TRBV7-8 and TRBJ2-3; D call uncertain. Trimming took off 3 bases at V and 4 bases at J, with 8 bases between the two ends. The CDR3 loop spans 13 amino acids. The germline V gene has CDR1 SGHVS and CDR2 FQNEAQ. The CDR3 here is CASSFRSPDTQYF. For the CDR3, the DNA is TGTGCCAGCAGCTTCAGATCCCCAGATACGCAGTATTTT.

The CDR3 spells CASSYSGGTQYF. DNA of the CDR3: TGTGCCAGCAGTTACTCGGGGGGGACCCAGTACTTC. V and J are TRBV6-5 and TRBJ2-5, with D perhaps matching TRBD2 (6 bases). The CDR3 spans 12 residues. Trimming removed 0 bases from V and 7 bases from J, with 6 bases in between. Germline CDR1 MNHEY, CDR2 SVGAGI.

A few counts support this clone. The chain uses TRBV7-6 and TRBJ1-6; D perhaps matches TRBD1 (5 bases). Trimming left V 5 bases short and J 9 bases short, with 8 bases between. The CDR3 spans 12 residues. CDR1 and CDR2 (germline): SGHVS, FNYEAQ. CDR3 amino acids: CASSPGGSPLHF. CDR3 in DNA: TGTGCCAGCAGCCCCGGGGGTTCACCCCTCCACTTT.

This sequence joins TRBV18 and TRBJ2-7; possibly TRBD2 for D (6 bases). Germline values: CDR1 KGHSH, CDR2 LQKENI. The CDR3 spans 12 residues. V was pared by 4 bases and J by 7 bases, with 11 bases between. The CDR3 region is CASSLVGGEQYF. CDR3 DNA sequence: TGTGCCAGCTCACTGGTGGGGGGTGAGCAGTACTTC. The complete variable domain, with remaining parts taken from reference TRBV18 and TRBJ2-7, reads NAGVMQNPRHLVRRRGQEARLRCSPMKGHSHVYWYRQLPEEGLKFMVYLQKENIIDESGMPKERFSAEFPKEGPSILRIQQVVRGDSAAYFCASSLVGGEQYFGPGTRLTVT.

This clone was observed a single time. The chain links TRBV19 to TRBJ2-3; D remains unclear. V lost 9 bases to trimming and J lost 0 bases, with 10 bases between them. Per the germline V gene, CDR1 is LNHDA and CDR2 is SQIVND (reference sequence). CDR3 length: 13 residues. The CDR3 loop is CASHGSSTDTQYF. The CDR3 nucleotides read TGTGCCAGCCACGGTTCTAGCACAGATACGCAGTATTTT.

The V gene is TRBV5-1, the J gene TRBJ2-7, with 11 bases identical to TRBD1. CDR3 size: 13 residues. CDR1 is SGHRS and CDR2 is YFSETQ in the germline V gene. V gave up 2 bases and J gave up 6 bases; unmatched junction bases: 1. The CDR3 region is CASSLGTGGEQYF. The CDR3 DNA reads as TGCGCCAGCAGCTTAGGGACAGGGGGCGAGCAGTACTTC.

This sequence joins TRBV10-2 and TRBJ1-1, with 8 positions matching TRBD1. V shed 6 bases, J shed 9 bases, and the junction held 6 bases outside the gene matches. The CDR3 has 12 residues. Germline V gives CDR1 WSHSY, CDR2 SAAADI. The CDR3 sequence: CASRGRTGQAFF. The DNA of the CDR3 is TGCGCCAGCAGGGGCAGGACAGGGCAAGCTTTCTTT.

The chain combines TRBV2 with TRBJ1-1, with 7 bases lining up with TRBD1. Trimming at V came to 7 bases and at J to 0 bases, leaving 8 bases not matched to a gene. This CDR3 region has 15 residues. Germline values: CDR1 SNHLY, CDR2 FYNNEI. In nucleotides, the CDR3 is TGTGCCAGCACCGCGACAGGGACGTTGAACACTGAAGCTTTCTTT. Amino acids: CASTATGTLNTEAFF.